This is a list of T cell receptor beta chains from one sample in a study of CD8 T cells in Susac syndrome. TCRdb called the immunoSEQ multiplex PCR reads again in MiXCR, with one record for every CDR3 protein. Of about 190,000 distinct CDR3 sequences in the sample, approximately 95% were seen once. The sequencing sample was made of CD4+ T cells from PBMCs. These receptors came from a human donor with Susac syndrome. Both conserved end residues are part of each CDR3. A D gene is named only where the DNA matches it firmly. Clone sizes are given selectively: once, few, many, or a class where the clone is expanded.

clone_size: NA; d_call: NA; j_call: TRBJ1-1; v_call: TRBV20-1; cdr3_aa: CSARAGGGLAFF; cdr3_nt: TGCAGTGCTAGGGCAGGCGGTGGGTTGGCTTTCTTT
clone_size: NA; d_call: NA; j_call: TRBJ2-5; v_call: TRBV29-1; cdr3_aa: CSVEDIETQYF; cdr3_nt: TGCAGCGTTGAAGATATTGAGACCCAGTACTTC
clone_size: NA; d_call: NA; j_call: TRBJ1-2; v_call: TRBV6-2/TRBV6-3; cdr3_aa: CASSYGPLERGYTF; cdr3_nt: TGTGCCAGCAGTTACGGCCCGCTCGAACGGGGCTACACCTTC
clone_size: NA; d_call: NA; j_call: TRBJ2-7; v_call: TRBV5-1; cdr3_aa: CASSLGGRAYEQYF; cdr3_nt: TGCGCCAGCAGCTTGGGCGGCAGGGCCTACGAGCAGTACTTC
clone_size: NA; d_call: TRBD1; j_call: TRBJ1-1; v_call: TRBV29-1; cdr3_aa: CSVEEGGNTEAFF; cdr3_nt: TGCAGCGTTGAAGAAGGGGGCAACACTGAAGCTTTCTTT
clone_size: NA; d_call: TRBD2; j_call: TRBJ2-1; v_call: TRBV5-1; cdr3_aa: CASSLMLAGENEQFF; cdr3_nt: TGCGCCAGCAGCTTGATGTTAGCGGGGGAAAATGAGCAGTTCTTC
clone_size: NA; d_call: TRBD1; j_call: TRBJ2-7; v_call: TRBV5-1; cdr3_aa: CASSFTTGSYEQYF; cdr3_nt: TGCGCCAGCAGCTTTACGACAGGGTCTTACGAGCAGTACTTC
clone_size: once; d_call: NA; j_call: TRBJ2-3; v_call: TRBV2; cdr3_aa: CASSFRGPSTDTQYF; cdr3_nt: TGTGCCAGCAGTTTCAGGGGACCTAGCACAGATACGCAGTATTTT
clone_size: NA; d_call: NA; j_call: TRBJ2-2; v_call: TRBV11-2; cdr3_aa: CASSFGLNTGELFF; cdr3_nt: TGTGCCAGCAGCTTCGGGTTAAACACCGGGGAGCTGTTTTTT
clone_size: NA; d_call: NA; j_call: TRBJ2-3; v_call: TRBV25-1; cdr3_aa: CASSELGGGDTPTDTQYF; cdr3_nt: TGTGCCAGCAGTGAATTGGGTGGGGGGGACACCCCCACAGATACGCAGTATTTT
clone_size: NA; d_call: NA; j_call: TRBJ1-2; v_call: TRBV2; cdr3_aa: CARRTGNYGYTF; cdr3_nt: TGTGCCAGGCGGACGGGAAACTATGGCTACACCTTC
clone_size: once; d_call: NA; j_call: TRBJ1-5; v_call: TRBV4-3; cdr3_aa: CASSLGPLGDQPQHF; cdr3_nt: TGCGCCAGCAGCCTGGGGCCTCTGGGGGATCAGCCCCAGCATTTT
clone_size: once; d_call: NA; j_call: TRBJ2-7; v_call: TRBV20-1; cdr3_aa: CSARFIGNEQYF; cdr3_nt: TGCAGTGCTAGATTCATAGGAAACGAGCAGTACTTC
clone_size: NA; d_call: TRBD2; j_call: TRBJ2-3; v_call: TRBV30; cdr3_aa: CAWSKGLAGGHTQYF; cdr3_nt: TGTGCCTGGAGTAAGGGACTAGCGGGGGGTCATACGCAGTATTTT
clone_size: NA; d_call: TRBD2; j_call: TRBJ2-7; v_call: TRBV11-1; cdr3_aa: CASSPHGGAYEQYF; cdr3_nt: TGTGCCAGCAGCCCCCACGGGGGGGCATACGAGCAGTACTTC
clone_size: NA; d_call: NA; j_call: TRBJ1-1; v_call: TRBV30; cdr3_aa: CAWIQGMNTEAFF; cdr3_nt: TGTGCCTGGATCCAGGGAATGAACACTGAAGCTTTCTTT
clone_size: NA; d_call: TRBD2; j_call: TRBJ2-5; v_call: TRBV27; cdr3_aa: CASSSGVGLAGEQETQYF; cdr3_nt: TGTGCCAGCAGTTCAGGGGTGGGACTAGCGGGGGAACAAGAGACCCAGTACTTC
clone_size: NA; d_call: NA; j_call: TRBJ1-6; v_call: TRBV14; cdr3_aa: CASSPRQGGDSPLHF; cdr3_nt: TGTGCCAGCAGCCCCCGGCAGGGCGGAGATTCACCCCTCCACTTT
clone_size: NA; d_call: NA; j_call: TRBJ2-3; v_call: TRBV5-1; cdr3_aa: CASSLVTRTDTQYF; cdr3_nt: TGCGCCAGCAGCCTGGTGACCCGGACAGATACGCAGTATTTT
clone_size: NA; d_call: NA; j_call: TRBJ2-1; v_call: TRBV27; cdr3_aa: CASATPGRTNEQFF; cdr3_nt: TGTGCCAGCGCAACCCCCGGAAGGACCAATGAGCAGTTCTTC
clone_size: NA; d_call: NA; j_call: TRBJ2-5; v_call: TRBV30; cdr3_aa: CAWRADQGRRETQYF; cdr3_nt: TGTGCCTGGAGGGCAGATCAGGGGCGTAGAGAGACCCAGTACTTC
clone_size: NA; d_call: NA; j_call: TRBJ2-6; v_call: TRBV27; cdr3_aa: CASRTSDSSGANVLTF; cdr3_nt: TGTGCCAGCAGGACCTCCGATAGCTCTGGGGCCAACGTCCTGACTTTC
clone_size: NA; d_call: NA; j_call: TRBJ2-7; v_call: TRBV29-1; cdr3_aa: CSVALGNSYEQYF; cdr3_nt: TGCAGCGTTGCCTTGGGTAACTCCTACGAGCAGTACTTC
clone_size: once; d_call: TRBD2; j_call: TRBJ2-5; v_call: TRBV20-1; cdr3_aa: CSARRGLAGNQETQYF; cdr3_nt: TGCAGTGCTAGAAGGGGACTAGCGGGGAACCAAGAGACCCAGTACTTC
clone_size: NA; d_call: NA; j_call: TRBJ2-7; v_call: TRBV28; cdr3_aa: CASSLVGYYEQYF; cdr3_nt: TGTGCCAGCAGCTTAGTGGGGTACTACGAGCAGTACTTC
clone_size: NA; d_call: NA; j_call: TRBJ1-1; v_call: TRBV12-3/TRBV12-4; cdr3_aa: CASRGERSLNTEAFF; cdr3_nt: TGTGCCAGCAGGGGTGAGAGATCATTGAACACTGAAGCTTTCTTT
clone_size: few; d_call: NA; j_call: TRBJ2-4; v_call: TRBV6-1; cdr3_aa: CASGIAKNIQYF; cdr3_nt: TGTGCCAGCGGGATAGCCAAAAACATTCAGTACTTC
clone_size: NA; d_call: TRBD2; j_call: TRBJ2-3; v_call: TRBV5-1; cdr3_aa: CASSSPGLAGLDTQYF; cdr3_nt: TGCGCCAGCAGCTCTCCGGGACTAGCGGGCCTAGATACGCAGTATTTT